Listed below are T cell receptor beta chains from one sample, sequenced in a study of blood T cell repertoires in COVID-19. Only in-frame clones appear in the TCRdb table, and some are missing; sequencing was by immunoSEQ multiplex PCR. The sample shows approximately 160,000 clones, around 82% of them seen only once. The sequenced sample consisted of peripheral blood. The receptor source for this set is a man aged 60 to 69 who had recovered from COVID-19. Each CDR3 is given with its conserved first and last residue. The order of the fields is J gene, V gene, D gene, clone size, CDR3 protein, CDR3 DNA. The D gene is left open where the match is weak. The size of a clone is reported for some rows only, either as once, few or many, or as a class for expanded clones.

J: TRBJ1-4
V: TRBV5-1
D: NA
size: once
CDR3: CASSPGIGDEKLFF
DNA: TGCGCCAGCAGCCCGGGAATTGGGGATGAAAAACTGTTTTTT

J: TRBJ1-4
V: TRBV6-1
D: TRBD1
size: once
CDR3: CASSDEGAVKLFF
DNA: TGTGCCAGCAGTGATGAGGGGGCGGTAAAACTGTTTTTT

J: TRBJ2-2
V: TRBV7-8
D: NA
size: NA
CDR3: CASSGYQSSSGTGELFF
DNA: TGTGCCAGCAGCGGGTATCAAAGCTCCTCCGGGACCGGGGAGCTGTTTTTT

J: TRBJ2-1
V: TRBV9
D: NA
size: NA
CDR3: CASSTTGTLSYNEQFF
DNA: TGTGCCAGCAGCACCACCGGGACACTATCCTACAATGAGCAGTTCTTC

J: TRBJ2-1
V: TRBV27
D: TRBD1
size: NA
CDR3: CASNPGTVINEQFF
DNA: TGTGCCAGCAATCCGGGGACAGTAATCAATGAGCAGTTCTTC

J: TRBJ2-5
V: TRBV7-2
D: TRBD1
size: NA
CDR3: CASRSGTGGWETQYF
DNA: TGTGCCAGCAGATCTGGGACAGGGGGCTGGGAGACCCAGTACTTC

J: TRBJ1-1
V: TRBV11-2
D: NA
size: NA
CDR3: CASSSNRVMNTEAFF
DNA: TGTGCCAGCAGCTCCAATCGGGTGATGAACACTGAAGCTTTCTTT

J: TRBJ2-3
V: TRBV4-1
D: NA
size: NA
CDR3: CASSRLGLNTDTQYF
DNA: TGCGCCAGCAGCCGCTTAGGACTGAACACAGATACGCAGTATTTT

J: TRBJ1-1
V: TRBV19
D: TRBD1
size: few
CDR3: CASSIEAGTAEAFF
DNA: TGTGCCAGTAGTATAGAAGCTGGGACAGCTGAAGCTTTCTTT

J: TRBJ2-3
V: TRBV7-9
D: NA
size: NA
CDR3: CASTLAPGGTDTQYF
DNA: TGTGCCAGCACTCTAGCGCCGGGGGGCACAGATACGCAGTATTTT

J: TRBJ1-2
V: TRBV9
D: TRBD1
size: NA
CDR3: CASSLIPGQGARSNYGYTF
DNA: TGTGCCAGCAGCCTCATTCCGGGACAGGGGGCCCGTTCTAACTATGGCTACACCTTC

J: TRBJ1-2
V: TRBV29-1
D: TRBD1
size: NA
CDR3: CSVEQGAGGYTF
DNA: TGCAGCGTTGAACAGGGGGCGGGTGGCTACACCTTC

J: TRBJ2-3
V: TRBV7-2
D: TRBD1
size: once
CDR3: CASSPDRDRLDTQYF
DNA: TGTGCCAGCAGCCCGGACAGGGACCGTTTAGATACGCAGTATTTT

J: TRBJ1-1
V: TRBV5-1
D: TRBD1
size: NA
CDR3: CASSPEQGKPEAFF
DNA: TGCGCCAGCAGCCCGGAACAGGGGAAGCCTGAAGCTTTCTTT

J: TRBJ2-3
V: TRBV29-1
D: NA
size: NA
CDR3: CSASLGGSDTQYF
DNA: TGCAGCGCTTCGTTAGGGGGTTCAGATACGCAGTATTTT

J: TRBJ1-1
V: TRBV29-1
D: NA
size: NA
CDR3: CSGETVGLLEAFF
DNA: TGCAGCGGCGAGACAGTCGGATTGCTTGAAGCTTTCTTT

J: TRBJ2-3
V: TRBV7-2
D: NA
size: NA
CDR3: CASSLKVAGEDTQYF
DNA: TGTGCCAGCAGCTTAAAGGTCGCAGGGGAAGATACGCAGTATTTT

J: TRBJ2-3
V: TRBV2
D: NA
size: NA
CDR3: CASSEQTSTDTQYF
DNA: TGTGCCAGCAGTGAACAGACTAGCACAGATACGCAGTATTTT

J: TRBJ2-2
V: TRBV6-5
D: NA
size: NA
CDR3: CASSYSVREVGELFF
DNA: TGTGCCAGCAGTTACTCGGTCAGGGAAGTTGGGGAGCTGTTTTTT

J: TRBJ2-1
V: TRBV7-6
D: TRBD2
size: NA
CDR3: CASSPQAGESYNEQFF
DNA: TGTGCCAGCAGCCCGCAAGCGGGGGAATCCTACAATGAGCAGTTCTTC

J: TRBJ2-2
V: TRBV19
D: TRBD1
size: NA
CDR3: CASSIVGDRLSGELFF
DNA: TGTGCCAGTAGTATAGTCGGGGACAGGCTGTCCGGGGAGCTGTTTTTT

J: TRBJ2-7
V: TRBV4-1
D: TRBD2
size: once
CDR3: CASSREAGLSYEQYF
DNA: TGCGCCAGCTCCCGGGAGGCAGGGCTTTCCTACGAGCAGTACTTC

J: TRBJ1-2
V: TRBV4-3
D: TRBD1
size: NA
CDR3: CASSQIPAGTGDLYGYTF
DNA: TGCGCCAGCAGCCAAATCCCAGCCGGGACAGGGGATCTCTATGGCTACACCTTC

J: TRBJ2-7
V: TRBV18
D: TRBD1
size: once
CDR3: CASSPTGTGHREQYF
DNA: TGTGCCAGCTCACCGACCGGGACAGGGCATCGGGAGCAGTACTTC

J: TRBJ2-2
V: TRBV27
D: NA
size: NA
CDR3: CASRRTGSGELFF
DNA: TGTGCCAGCAGGAGAACAGGGTCCGGGGAGCTGTTTTTT

J: TRBJ2-1
V: TRBV3-1/TRBV3-2
D: TRBD1
size: NA
CDR3: CASSQVATGGNNEQFF
DNA: TGTGCCAGCAGCCAAGTCGCAACAGGGGGCAACAATGAGCAGTTCTTC

J: TRBJ1-1
V: TRBV18
D: NA
size: NA
CDR3: CASSPPNTGMTEAFF
DNA: TGTGCCAGCTCACCACCAAATACAGGGATGACTGAAGCTTTCTTT

J: TRBJ1-4
V: TRBV7-2
D: NA
size: once
CDR3: CASSRGGRTMNEKLFF
DNA: TGTGCCAGCAGCCGGGGAGGGAGGACGATGAATGAAAAACTGTTTTTT

J: TRBJ1-1
V: TRBV19
D: TRBD1
size: NA
CDR3: CATQQGFTEAFF
DNA: TGTGCCACCCAACAGGGGTTCACTGAAGCTTTCTTT

J: TRBJ2-3
V: TRBV18
D: NA
size: NA
CDR3: CASSPPLDTDTQYF
DNA: TGTGCCAGCTCACCACCGCTAGACACAGATACGCAGTATTTT

J: TRBJ1-5
V: TRBV27
D: NA
size: NA
CDR3: CASSYRVNQPQHF
DNA: TGTGCCAGCAGTTACAGGGTTAATCAGCCCCAGCATTTT

J: TRBJ2-2
V: TRBV4-1
D: TRBD2
size: few
CDR3: CASSQDQGRTSRTGELFF
DNA: TGCGCCAGCAGCCAAGATCAAGGGAGGACTAGCCGCACCGGGGAGCTGTTTTTT

J: TRBJ1-2
V: TRBV7-9
D: TRBD1
size: NA
CDR3: CASSSTGLLYGYTF
DNA: TGTGCCAGCAGCTCGACAGGGCTGCTCTATGGCTACACCTTC

J: TRBJ1-4
V: TRBV12-1
D: NA
size: once
CDR3: CASRGITTNEKLFF
DNA: TGTGCCAGCCGAGGGATAACAACTAATGAAAAACTGTTTTTT

J: TRBJ1-5
V: TRBV3-1/TRBV3-2
D: TRBD1
size: NA
CDR3: CASSLGTDNQPQHF
DNA: TGTGCCAGCAGCCTGGGGACAGACAATCAGCCCCAGCATTTT

J: TRBJ2-3
V: TRBV19
D: TRBD1
size: few
CDR3: CASKRTGFTDTQYF
DNA: TGTGCCAGCAAACGGACAGGATTCACAGATACGCAGTATTTT

J: TRBJ1-2
V: TRBV7-3
D: TRBD1
size: once
CDR3: CASSSGQGLGYTF
DNA: TGTGCCAGCAGCTCTGGACAGGGTCTCGGCTACACCTTC

J: TRBJ1-1
V: TRBV7-2
D: NA
size: NA
CDR3: CASSLLGQNTEAFF
DNA: TGTGCCAGCAGCTTATTGGGCCAGAACACTGAAGCTTTCTTT

J: TRBJ2-7
V: TRBV7-7
D: NA
size: NA
CDR3: CASSLEAGLEQYF
DNA: TGTGCTAGCAGCTTAGAGGCGGGCTTGGAGCAGTACTTC

J: TRBJ2-2
V: TRBV21-1
D: NA
size: once
CDR3: CASSKVEGTGELFF
DNA: TGTGCCAGCAGCAAAGTAGAGGGAACCGGGGAGCTGTTTTTT

J: TRBJ1-2
V: TRBV18
D: TRBD1
size: NA
CDR3: CASSPGSTGRNYGYTF
DNA: TGTGCCAGCTCTCCAGGATCGACAGGGCGCAACTATGGCTACACCTTC